Presented here are 30 T cell receptor beta chains from one specimen sequenced in a study of blood T cell repertoires in COVID-19. Clones were sequenced by immunoSEQ multiplex PCR, and TCRdb holds only the in-frame ones, with some missing. In the table there are some 290,000 clones, less than 90% of which are singletons. What was sequenced was peripheral blood. The origin of the receptors is a woman in her 30s with COVID-19, enrolled during active disease.

This clone occurred a few times. The V and J genes are TRBV2 and TRBJ2-7, with D perhaps TRBD1 (6 bases). CDR3 length equals 11 residues. Germline values: CDR1 SNHLY, CDR2 FYNNEI. Trimming left V 5 bases short and J 5 bases short, with 7 bases between. CDR3 in amino acids: CASSRDNEQYF. Written as DNA, the CDR3 is TGTGCCAGCAGTCGGGACAACGAGCAGTACTTC.

The rearrangement uses TRBV11-2 and TRBJ2-2, with 7 bases matching TRBD1. CDR3 length equals 15 residues. The V gene end was trimmed by 0 bases and the J gene end by 4 bases; junction bases not matched to a gene: 2. CDR1 is SGHAT and CDR2 is FQNNGV in the germline V gene. In DNA, the CDR3 is TGTGCCAGCAGCTTAGAGACAGGGTTCACCGGGGAGCTGTTTTTT. Protein sequence: CASSLETGFTGELFF.

The V and J genes are TRBV20-1 and TRBJ1-4; TRBD1 matches at 8 bases. Germline loops: CDR1 DFQATT, CDR2 SNEGSKA (reference sequence). The CDR3 runs to 12 residues. Unmatched junction bases numbered 2, after V lost 3 bases and J lost 8 bases. This chain's CDR3 is CSASWTGEKLFF. The CDR3 nucleotides read TGCAGTGCTAGTTGGACAGGGGAAAAACTGTTTTTT.

This chain joins TRBV4-1 and TRBJ1-5; 9 nucleotides align to TRBD1. Per germline, CDR1 MGHRA and CDR2 YSYEKL. V lost 0 bases, J lost 7 bases, and 7 bases stayed unmatched. The CDR3 has 16 amino acids. As DNA, the CDR3 is TGCGCCAGCAGCCAAGATCCGGGACAGGGTTGGCAGCCCCAGCATTTT. As protein: CASSQDPGQGWQPQHF.

The chain employs TRBV7-9 and TRBJ1-1; the D gene is possibly TRBD1 (6 bases). This CDR3 contains 15 residues. Germline assignment: CDR1 SEHNR and CDR2 FQNEAQ (reference sequence). The V end lost 5 bases, the J end lost 0 bases, and 13 bases lay between the germline ends. The DNA of the CDR3 is TGTGCCAGCAGCCTGGACAGCGGATTGAACACTGAAGCTTTCTTT. This sequence encodes CASSLDSGLNTEAFF.

This chain connects TRBV7-6 to TRBJ1-5; 7 nucleotides agree with TRBD1. V dropped 3 bases and J dropped 0; count of bases not matched to a gene: 11. There are 18 residues in the CDR3. Germline CDR1 reads SGHVS; CDR2 reads FNYEAQ. In DNA, the CDR3 is TGTGCCAGCAGCTTTGGAAGCGGAGGGGGCTTTAGCAATCAGCCCCAGCATTTT. This encodes CASSFGSGGGFSNQPQHF.

The V and J genes are TRBV2 and TRBJ1-1, with a tentative D call TRBD1 (6 bases). Germline assignment: CDR1 SNHLY and CDR2 FYNNEI. The CDR3 spans 13 residues. V gave up 8 bases and J gave up 5 bases, with 15 bases separating them. The CDR3 is CASELRGGTEAFF. The CDR3 DNA sequence: TGTGCCAGCGAGCTTAGAGGGGGTACTGAAGCTTTCTTT.

The chain links TRBV29-1 to TRBJ1-1; 7 nucleotides line up with TRBD1. Germline CDR1 and CDR2: SQVTM and ANQGSEA. CDR3 length: 14 residues. V dropped 2 bases and J dropped 3; count of bases not matched to a gene: 6. This CDR3 is CSVERQGGHTEAFF. The CDR3 bases are TGCAGCGTTGAAAGACAGGGTGGCCACACTGAAGCTTTCTTT.

The chain carries TRBV6-5 and TRBJ2-7, with 10 bases matching TRBD1. The ends lost 6 bases at V and 6 bases at J; junction bases unmatched: 11. CDR1 and CDR2 from the germline V gene are MNHEY and SVGAGI. CDR3 length equals 15 residues. The CDR3 nucleotides read TGTGCCAGCAGCTATACCGGGACAGGGGCGGGCGAGCAGTACTTC. It is translated as CASSYTGTGAGEQYF.

DNA of the CDR3: TGTGCCAGCAGCGTAGACAATACCGGGGAGCTGTTTTTT. This gives the protein CASSVDNTGELFF. The chain recombines TRBV9 with TRBJ2-2; D gene unclear. The CDR3 is made up of 13 amino acids. The V gene lost 0 bases and the J gene lost 5 bases, with 5 bases spanning the gap. Germline V lookup: CDR1 SGDLS, CDR2 YYNGEE.

V is TRBV7-8 and J is TRBJ1-5, with D unresolved. This CDR3 region has 14 residues. V shed 1 base and J shed 9 bases, with 13 bases lying between them. The germline CDR1 and CDR2 sequences are SGHVS and FQNEAQ. This chain's CDR3 is CASSLVSGSPPQHF. In DNA form, the CDR3 reads TGTGCCAGCAGCTTAGTTTCGGGATCTCCGCCCCAGCATTTT. Using reference TRBV7-8 and TRBJ1-5 for the parts outside the CDR3, the full variable domain is GAGVSQSPRYKVAKRGQDVALRCDPISGHVSLFWYQQALGQGPEFLTYFQNEAQLDKSGLPSDRFFAERPEGSVSTLKIQRTQQEDSAVYLCASSLVSGSPPQHFGDGTRLSIL.

The chain joins TRBV18 to TRBJ1-5; no reliable D call. This CDR3 is 15 amino acids long. The V end lost 6 bases, the J end lost 0 bases, and 12 bases lay between the germline ends. The germline V gene encodes CDR1 KGHSH and CDR2 LQKENI. CDR3 DNA sequence: TGTGCCAGCTCTCCCGACACCTATAGCAATCAGCCCCAGCATTTT. It translates to CASSPDTYSNQPQHF.

This sequence joins TRBV28 and TRBJ2-5; 8 bases match TRBD1. Germline V gene sequence: CDR1 MDHEN, CDR2 SYDVKM. V was pared by 1 base and J by 6 bases, with 7 bases of the junction left unmatched. CDR3 size: 15 residues. CDR3 nucleotides: TGTGCCAGCAGTTTATATCCCAGGGGGCTGAAGACCCAGTACTTC. Its protein product is CASSLYPRGLKTQYF.

The chain couples TRBV19 to TRBJ1-4, with D tentatively TRBD1 (6 bases). CDR3 length: 10 residues. The V end was cut by 10 bases, the J end by 10 bases, with 10 bases between. In germline, CDR1 is LNHDA, CDR2 SQIVND (reference sequence). CDR3 in DNA: TGTGCCACCCAAGGGGGAAAACTGTTTTTT. Translation: CATQGGKLFF.

The gene calls are TRBV7-8 and TRBJ2-3, with D uncertain. Germline loops: CDR1 SGHVS, CDR2 FQNEAQ. CDR3 size: 11 residues. V lost 5 bases and J 6 bases, leaving 6 bases between the germline ends. CDR3 sequence: CASSGGDTQYF. CDR3 DNA sequence: TGTGCCAGCAGCGGCGGCGATACGCAGTATTTT.

This sequence joins TRBV19 and TRBJ2-7; TRBD2 might be the D (6 bases). This CDR3 is built from 14 residues. V lost 10 bases, J lost 4 bases, and 20 bases lay in between. Germline CDR1 reads LNHDA; CDR2 reads SQIVND (reference sequence). This CDR3 is CATHPRGGAYEQYF. For the CDR3, the DNA is TGTGCCACCCACCCCCGGGGCGGGGCGTACGAGCAGTACTTC.

The chain recombines TRBV5-5 with TRBJ2-5; 9 bases align to TRBD2. The CDR3 contains 16 residues. V shed 3 bases and J 3 bases; nucleotides not matched to a gene: 9. Germline loops: CDR1 SGHKS, CDR2 YYEKEE (reference sequence). CDR3 protein: CASSSLGGLAKETQYF. The CDR3 DNA sequence: TGTGCCAGCAGCTCCCTCGGAGGACTAGCGAAAGAGACCCAGTACTTC.

This clone was detected a few times. V and J are TRBV2 and TRBJ2-7; tentative D call: TRBD1 (5 bases). V dropped 6 bases and J dropped 0 bases, with 12 bases sitting between them. There are 14 residues in the CDR3. Germline V gene lookup returns CDR1 SNHLY and CDR2 FYNNEI. The CDR3 loop is CASRDIRSSYEQYF. The CDR3 nucleotides read TGTGCCAGCAGGGACATCAGGAGCTCCTACGAGCAGTACTTC.

The DNA of the CDR3 is TGTGCCAGCAGCCTCGAAAGGGCGCAGCGGGGGGTAGATACGCAGTATTTT. Protein product: CASSLERAQRGVDTQYF. The rearrangement links TRBV4-2 to TRBJ2-3; 9 bases agree with TRBD2. With V trimmed by 4 bases and J by 5 bases, 13 bases remained unmatched. This CDR3 comprises 17 residues. Per the germline V gene, CDR1 is LGHNA and CDR2 is YNFKEQ.

This chain connects TRBV20-1 to TRBJ2-2; no firm D call. Germline V gene sequence: CDR1 DFQATT, CDR2 SNEGSKA (reference sequence). The CDR3 totals 11 residues. V lost 1 base to trimming and J lost 6 bases, with 3 bases between them. CDR3 sequence: CSARVSGELFF. The CDR3 nucleotides are TGCAGTGCTAGAGTATCCGGGGAGCTGTTTTTT.

The DNA of the CDR3 is TGTGCCAGCAGCTTGAGTCGCGGCGAGCAGTACTTC. As protein: CASSLSRGEQYF. The chain recombines TRBV5-4 with TRBJ2-7; no clear D gene. V lost 1 base to trimming and J lost 6 bases, with 8 bases between them. The length of the CDR3 is 12 residues. Germline assignment: CDR1 SGHNT and CDR2 YYREEE (reference sequence).

This clone was counted once. This chain connects TRBV19 to TRBJ1-3; no definite D call. Germline V gene sequence: CDR1 LNHDA, CDR2 SQIVND (reference sequence). CDR3 length equals 15 residues. V lost 8 bases to trimming and J lost 4 bases, with 18 bases between them. CDR3 nucleotides: TGTGCCAGTGCCCCAGGTCCTCTGGCGGGAAACACCATATATTTT. The encoded protein is CASAPGPLAGNTIYF.

The gene calls are TRBV3-1 (or the pseudogene TRBV3-2) and TRBJ2-3; D is undetermined. Germline CDR1 is LGHDT and CDR2 is YNNKEL (reference sequence). V was clipped by 1 base and J by 6 bases, with 11 bases between them. This CDR3 comprises 14 residues. The CDR3 DNA is TGTGCCAGCAGCCAAGTTGCGAGGTCGGATACGCAGTATTTT. Its translation: CASSQVARSDTQYF.

The chain couples TRBV6-5 to TRBJ2-7; D uncertain. The length of the CDR3 is 14 residues. Germline loops: CDR1 MNHEY, CDR2 SVGAGI. Deletions cut 6 bases from V and 7 bases from J, with 19 bases between. CDR3 residues: CASSRTLGASEQYF. As DNA, the CDR3 is TGTGCCAGCAGCCGCACCCTAGGTGCCTCAGAGCAGTACTTC.

This sequence joins TRBV7-8 and TRBJ1-1; TRBD1 is a possible D gene (6 bases). CDR3 size: 17 residues. Germline assignment: CDR1 SGHVS and CDR2 FQNEAQ. With 5 bases removed from V and 0 bases from J, the gap between germline ends came to 19 bases. CDR3 amino acids: CASSPGQSYIMNTEAFF. The CDR3 DNA follows: TGTGCCAGCAGCCCCGGACAGTCCTATATTATGAACACTGAAGCTTTCTTT.

This chain joins TRBV18 and TRBJ2-1; 14 bases are shared with TRBD2. Trimming removed 6 bases from V and 6 bases from J; junction bases left unmatched: 4. This CDR3 contains 15 residues. CDR1 is KGHSH and CDR2 is LQKENI in the germline V gene. CDR3 in DNA: TGTGCCAGCTCGTTGACTAGCGGGGGGGCCAATGAGCAGTTCTTC. This translates into CASSLTSGGANEQFF.

This chain links TRBV27 with TRBJ1-1, with 7 bases lining up with TRBD1. CDR3 length equals 15 residues. CDR1 MNHEY and CDR2 SMNVEV come from the germline V gene (reference sequence). V lost 3 bases and J lost 0; bases outside the gene matches: 4. The CDR3: CASSLAGGMNTEAFF. CDR3 nucleotide sequence: TGTGCCAGCAGTTTGGCAGGGGGAATGAACACTGAAGCTTTCTTT.

This clone was counted between two and nine times. The chain recombines TRBV7-6 with TRBJ1-1, with D tentatively TRBD1 (5 bases). Deletions cut 2 bases from V and 1 base from J, with 14 bases between. The CDR3 has 16 residues. Germline V gene sequence: CDR1 SGHVS, CDR2 FNYEAQ. CDR3 amino acids: CASSLSQARANTEAFF. The CDR3, as DNA: TGTGCCAGCAGCTTATCCCAGGCCAGGGCGAACACTGAAGCTTTCTTT.

The chain joins TRBV11-2 to TRBJ1-6; 10 bases agree with TRBD1. This CDR3 is 14 amino acids long. V lost 5 bases, J lost 8 bases, and 3 bases stayed unmatched. From germline, CDR1 is SGHAT and CDR2 FQNNGV. The CDR3 sequence: CASSQTGGDSPLHF. As DNA, the CDR3 is TGTGCCAGCAGCCAGACAGGGGGCGATTCACCCCTCCACTTT. The variable domain in full, with the rest retrieved from reference TRBV11-2 and TRBJ1-6, is EAGVAQSPRYKIIEKRQSVAFWCNPISGHATLYWYQQILGQGPKLLIQFQNNGVVDDSQLPKDRFSAERLKGVDSTLKIQPAKLEDSAVYLCASSQTGGDSPLHFGNGTRLTVT.

This chain links TRBV3-1 (or the pseudogene TRBV3-2) with TRBJ2-1, with 7 bases lining up with TRBD2. Trimming took 4 bases from V and 6 from J; bases not matched to a gene: 15. Looked up from germline, CDR1 is LGHDT and CDR2 is YNNKEL (reference sequence). This CDR3 has 17 residues. The CDR3 spells CASSPITSGTMGNEQFF. The CDR3 DNA follows: TGTGCCAGCAGCCCGATAACATCCGGGACTATGGGCAATGAGCAGTTCTTC.